This T cell receptor (beta chain) was captured by sequencing in a study of technical replicates of blood from several donors. This CDR3 is built from 12 residues. CDR1 is SGHDN, CDR2 FVKESK, per germline. Trimming cost V 8 bases and J 0 bases, with 8 bases left between them. The method was immunoSEQ multiplex PCR; TCRdb's version includes in-frame clones alone and lacks a portion of them. Among more than 70,000 clones listed, around 90% were seen once. Sequenced material: T cells isolated from PBMCs. The chain recombines TRBV14 with TRBJ2-7; possible D gene TRBD2, 5 bases. This receptor was identified in a human donor in good health. The DNA for the CDR3 is TGTGCCAGCGGGAGTGGCTCCTACGAGCAGTACTTC. Translated, it gives CASGSGSYEQYF.